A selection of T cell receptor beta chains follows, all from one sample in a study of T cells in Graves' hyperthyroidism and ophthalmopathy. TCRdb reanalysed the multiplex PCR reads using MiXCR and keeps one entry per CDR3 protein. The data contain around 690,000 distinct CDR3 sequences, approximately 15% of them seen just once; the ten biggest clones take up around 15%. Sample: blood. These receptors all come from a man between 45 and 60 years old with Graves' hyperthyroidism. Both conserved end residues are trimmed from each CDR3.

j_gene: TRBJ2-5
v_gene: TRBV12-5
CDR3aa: ASGLSTQGQETQY

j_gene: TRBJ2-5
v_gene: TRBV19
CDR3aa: ASEDRGKETQY

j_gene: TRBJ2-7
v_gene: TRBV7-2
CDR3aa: ASIGGAREQY

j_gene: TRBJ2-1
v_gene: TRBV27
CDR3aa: ASSLLGGFEGNEQF

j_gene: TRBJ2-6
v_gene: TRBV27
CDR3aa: ASSLLSSGANVLT

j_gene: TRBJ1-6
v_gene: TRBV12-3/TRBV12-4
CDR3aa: ASSLGGSSSPLH

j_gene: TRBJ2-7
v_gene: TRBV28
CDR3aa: ASRPSGRADEQY

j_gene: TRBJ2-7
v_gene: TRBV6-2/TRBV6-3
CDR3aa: ASSYSPGTGTYEQY

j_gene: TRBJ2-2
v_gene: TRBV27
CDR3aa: ASSISQGLSGELF

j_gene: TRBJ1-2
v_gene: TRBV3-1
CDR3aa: ASSQAGGGTNYGYT

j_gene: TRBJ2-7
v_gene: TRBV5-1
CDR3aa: ASTGTGVERY